A single sample is the source of the 9 T cell receptor beta chains below, sequenced in a study of control samples from healthy donors and cancer patients. Sequencing used immunoSEQ multiplex PCR; TCRdb keeps in-frame clones, though not all of them. In the table there are about 130,000 clones, 92% of which are singletons. The specimen was blood. Source of these receptors: a woman in her forties or fifties in good health.

This chain connects TRBV3-1 (or the pseudogene TRBV3-2) to TRBJ2-1, with 15 bases fitting TRBD2. Germline CDR1 LGHDT, CDR2 YNNKEL (reference sequence). This CDR3 is 17 amino acids long. V was clipped by 3 bases and J by 4 bases; unmatched bases: 4. The CDR3 DNA reads TGTGCCAGCAGCCAGGGACTAGCGGGAGGAGGGTACAATGAGCAGTTCTTC. This codes for CASSQGLAGGGYNEQFF.

The CDR3, as DNA: TGTGCCAGCAGTTCCCGGGCCGTCTACGAGCAGTACTTC. Residues: CASSSRAVYEQYF. The chain recombines TRBV27 with TRBJ2-7, with D unresolved. This CDR3 is 13 amino acids long. The germline V and J ends were trimmed by 4 bases and 3 bases, with 10 bases remaining between them. Germline V lookup: CDR1 MNHEY, CDR2 SMNVEV (reference sequence).

The rearrangement uses TRBV25-1 and TRBJ1-5; no firm D call. Trimming cost V 1 base and J 0 bases, with 7 bases left between them. CDR3 length: 15 residues. The germline V gene encodes CDR1 MGHDK and CDR2 SYGVNS. The CDR3: CASSESKDSNQPQHF. The CDR3 DNA reads as TGTGCCAGCAGTGAATCTAAGGATAGCAATCAGCCCCAGCATTTT.

The CDR3 nucleotides read TGTGCCAGCAGTTTTGGGGTCGGGTACGAGCAGTACTTC. Translating gives CASSFGVGYEQYF. The rearrangement uses TRBV28 and TRBJ2-7, with no clear D. The CDR3 sequence is 13 residues long. The germline V gene has CDR1 MDHEN and CDR2 SYDVKM. Trimming cost V 3 bases and J 4 bases, with 10 bases left between them.

The chain uses TRBV29-1 and TRBJ2-5; 10 nucleotides line up with TRBD2. The germline V gene has CDR1 SQVTM and CDR2 ANQGSEA. V lost 5 bases to trimming and J lost 4 bases; unmatched junction nucleotides: 7. The CDR3 is 14 residues long. CDR3 in amino acids: CSVNPGLATETQYF. The CDR3 DNA follows: TGCAGCGTTAACCCGGGACTAGCGACAGAGACCCAGTACTTC.

The CDR3 nucleotides are TGTGCCAGCAGCTTAGAGCATGTTCTTCAGCCCCAGCATTTT. Translated: CASSLEHVLQPQHF. The rearrangement uses TRBV7-9 and TRBJ1-5; D uncertain. Trimming took 1 base from V and 6 from J, leaving 10 bases between them. The CDR3 is made up of 14 amino acids. From germline, CDR1 is SEHNR and CDR2 FQNEAQ (reference sequence).

V gene TRBV7-9 combines with J gene TRBJ1-3; 7 nucleotides agree with TRBD1. The length of the CDR3 is 14 residues. The J segment lost 1 base and the V segment lost 6 bases, leaving 3 bases of the junction unmatched. Per germline, CDR1 SEHNR and CDR2 FQNEAQ (reference sequence). CDR3 sequence (DNA): TGTGCCAGCAGTCGACAGGGTTCTGGAAACACCATATATTTT. Translated: CASSRQGSGNTIYF.

V usage is TRBV27 and J usage is TRBJ2-3, with D tentatively TRBD2 (6 bases). Trimming removed 4 bases from V and 1 base from J, with 12 bases in between. This CDR3 is 15 amino acids long. CDR1 MNHEY and CDR2 SMNVEV come from the germline V gene (reference sequence). Written as DNA, the CDR3 is TGTGCCAGCAGTTCACGGGAGCTGGGCACAGATACGCAGTATTTT. Residues: CASSSRELGTDTQYF.

This chain connects TRBV15 to TRBJ2-5; D not resolved. Germline V lookup: CDR1 LNHNV, CDR2 YYDKDF (reference sequence). CDR3 length: 16 amino acids. The germline V and J ends were trimmed by 1 base and 1 base, with 13 bases remaining between them. CDR3 in amino acids: CATSRVASRVQETQYF. CDR3 bases: TGTGCCACCAGCAGAGTCGCGTCTAGGGTCCAAGAGACCCAGTACTTC.